Shown below are 28 T cell receptor beta chains from a single sample sequenced in a study of cytomegalovirus exposure and HLA in healthy donors. Primers for the PCR totalled 60 Vbeta and 13 Jbeta. Method: immunoSEQ multiplex PCR; TCRdb's copy keeps in-frame clones and lacks some. The table records roughly 140,000 clones, around 79% of them present only once. The sample was PBMCs. These receptors were taken from a human donor in good health.

This chain uses TRBV10-3 with TRBJ2-3, with 7 positions matching TRBD1. The trim removed 5 bases at V and 1 base at J, leaving 6 bases unmatched. The CDR3 has 15 amino acids. CDR1 is ENHRY, CDR2 SYGVKD, per germline. This chain's CDR3 is CAISPRDRGTDTQYF. The CDR3 nucleotides are TGTGCCATCAGTCCTCGGGACAGAGGCACAGATACGCAGTATTTT.

The J gene is TRBJ1-1, the V gene TRBV30, with D unresolved. In germline, CDR1 is GTSNPN, CDR2 SVGIG (reference sequence). The V and J ends lost 4 bases and 1 base respectively, with 13 bases between them. CDR3 length: 14 amino acids. The CDR3 spells CAWNPGLANTEAFF. The CDR3 DNA sequence: TGTGCCTGGAATCCGGGGTTGGCGAACACTGAAGCTTTCTTT.

V usage is TRBV28 and J usage is TRBJ2-2; possibly TRBD1 for D (6 bases). CDR3 length: 15 amino acids. CDR1 and CDR2 (germline): MDHEN, SYDVKM. The V end was cut by 10 bases, the J end by 3 bases, with 18 bases between. Here the CDR3 reads CAIITGFYDTGELFF. The DNA for the CDR3 is TGTGCCATCATAACAGGGTTTTATGACACCGGGGAGCTGTTTTTT.

The chain carries TRBV5-4 and TRBJ2-5, with 10 bases fitting TRBD1. The J segment lost 5 bases and the V segment lost 4 bases, leaving 17 bases of the junction unmatched. Germline CDR1 SGHNT, CDR2 YYREEE (reference sequence). The CDR3 is 18 residues long. This chain's CDR3 is CASSRLADRGIGVETQYF. The CDR3 nucleotides are TGTGCCAGCAGCCGCTTAGCGGACAGGGGGATTGGGGTGGAGACCCAGTACTTC.

The chain carries TRBV4-2 and TRBJ1-4; the D is unclear. With 0 bases removed from V and 4 bases from J, the gap between germline ends came to 12 bases. This CDR3 comprises 16 residues. From germline, CDR1 is LGHNA and CDR2 YNFKEQ. CDR3 coding DNA: TGTGCCAGCAGCCAAGAGGAATCCGGGTATAATGAAAAACTGTTTTTT. This gives the protein CASSQEESGYNEKLFF.

This clone was counted once. The V call is TRBV7-9, the J call TRBJ2-3, with D perhaps matching TRBD1 (6 bases). Germline-derived CDR1 and CDR2 are SEHNR and FQNEAQ (reference sequence). CDR3 length equals 14 residues. The germline V and J ends were trimmed by 5 bases and 2 bases, with 11 bases remaining between them. The CDR3 here is CASSRTGITDTQYF. Written as DNA, the CDR3 is TGTGCCAGCAGCCGAACAGGGATCACAGATACGCAGTATTTT.

The CDR3 nucleotides are TGTGCCAGCAGGGGAGATAACACTGAAGCTTTCTTT. Translating gives CASRGDNTEAFF. This chain connects TRBV2 to TRBJ1-1; D is unclear. Looked up from germline, CDR1 is SNHLY and CDR2 is FYNNEI. With 6 bases removed from V and 2 bases from J, the gap between germline ends came to 7 bases. The CDR3 covers 12 residues.

The rearrangement joins TRBV5-1 to TRBJ1-1; D is unresolved. The ends were cut back, 0 bases at V and 5 bases at J, with 20 bases in the middle. The CDR3 spans 17 residues. Germline loops: CDR1 SGHRS, CDR2 YFSETQ. The CDR3 nucleotides read TGCGCCAGCAGCTTGGGCTTCGTCGGAGGAGGGAGGACTGAAGCTTTCTTT. Its translation: CASSLGFVGGGRTEAFF.

This rearrangement joins TRBV15 to TRBJ2-7; 10 nucleotides agree with TRBD2. The CDR3 is 14 amino acids. V shed 7 bases, J shed 6 bases, and the junction held 9 bases outside the gene matches. From germline, CDR1 is LNHNV and CDR2 YYDKDF (reference sequence). CDR3 sequence (DNA): TGTGCCACCACCCTTAGCGGGGGGATTTCCGAGCAGTACTTC. This sequence encodes CATTLSGGISEQYF. The variable domain in full, completed from reference TRBV15 and TRBJ2-7, reads DAMVIQNPRYQVTQFGKPVTLSCSQTLNHNVMYWYQQKSSQAPKLLFHYYDKDFNNEADTPDNFQSRRPNTSFCFLDIRSPGLGDTAMYLCATTLSGGISEQYFGPGTRLTVT.

The chain joins TRBV6-1 to TRBJ1-2, with D maybe TRBD1 (5 bases). V was clipped by 3 bases and J by 1 base, with 21 bases between them. Germline V gives CDR1 MNHNS, CDR2 SASEGT. The CDR3 runs 18 residues. CDR3 bases: TGTGCCAGCAGTGACCAATTGCGGGGCAGGGAGCTTAACTATGGCTACACCTTC. This sequence encodes CASSDQLRGRELNYGYTF.

DNA of the CDR3: TGTGCCAGCCGGACCGAGGGGGCCTTCGGCTATGGCTACACCTTC. It encodes CASRTEGAFGYGYTF. V is TRBV6-1 and J is TRBJ1-2; 7 bases align to TRBD1. The V and J ends lost 8 bases and 4 bases, in that order; junction bases with no gene match: 13. Germline CDR1 and CDR2: MNHNS and SASEGT. The CDR3 is 15 amino acids.

This clone was recorded once. The chain has TRBV6-5 and TRBJ1-5; 8 nucleotides align to TRBD1. V was clipped by 4 bases and J by 2 bases; unmatched bases: 4. Germline V lookup: CDR1 MNHEY, CDR2 SVGAGI. This CDR3 contains 15 residues. The CDR3 coding sequence is TGTGCCAGCAGTTCCGACAGGGGTGGCAATCAGCCCCAGCATTTT. This encodes CASSSDRGGNQPQHF.

The rearrangement links TRBV28 to TRBJ1-5, with TRBD1 identical over 9 bases. The CDR3 is made up of 15 amino acids. Losses at the gene ends were 4 bases for V and 5 bases for J; bases not matched to a gene: 6. From germline, CDR1 is MDHEN and CDR2 SYDVKM. The CDR3 loop reads CASSSPGQGYQPQHF. In DNA, the CDR3 is TGTGCCAGCAGTTCCCCGGGACAGGGATATCAGCCCCAGCATTTT.

The rearrangement uses TRBV15 and TRBJ2-7; a weak D match, TRBD2 (5 bases). The CDR3 loop spans 14 amino acids. V was clipped by 6 bases and J by 7 bases, with 19 bases between them. Germline V lookup: CDR1 LNHNV, CDR2 YYDKDF (reference sequence). The CDR3: CATSIRLIDYEQYF. Here the CDR3 DNA reads TGTGCCACCAGTATCCGACTGATTGACTATGAGCAGTACTTC.

J is TRBJ1-2 and V is TRBV29-1; D remains ambiguous. The CDR3 sequence is 12 residues long. With 4 bases removed from V and 3 bases from J, the gap between germline ends came to 9 bases. Germline V gene data show CDR1 as SQVTM and CDR2 as ANQGSEA. CDR3 bases: TGCAGCGTTGGAGGGCAACACTATGGCTACACCTTC. It specifies CSVGGQHYGYTF. The full variable domain, its missing parts supplied by reference TRBV29-1 and TRBJ1-2, is SAVISQKPSRDICQRGTSLTIQCQVDSQVTMMFWYRQQPGQSLTLIATANQGSEATYESGFVIDKFPISRPNLTFSTLTVSNMSPEDSSIYLCSVGGQHYGYTFGSGTRLTVV.

The chain combines TRBV5-1 with TRBJ2-1; 15 bases align to TRBD2. The CDR3 is made up of 14 amino acids. From germline, CDR1 is SGHRS and CDR2 YFSETQ. The J segment lost 12 bases and the V segment lost 3 bases, leaving 4 bases of the junction unmatched. CDR3 in amino acids: CASSSGLAGGGQFF. The CDR3 DNA follows: TGCGCCAGCAGCTCTGGACTAGCGGGAGGGGGGCAGTTCTTC.

The CDR3 region has the DNA TGTGCCAGCAGCTTGGGGGAGGGAAGCTACGAGCAGTACTTC. Translated, it gives CASSLGEGSYEQYF. The gene calls are TRBV11-1 and TRBJ2-7; 7 nucleotides agree with TRBD2. The germline CDR1 and CDR2 sequences are SGHAT and FQDESV (reference sequence). V trimming: 3 bases; J trimming: 3 bases; junction bases outside the gene matches: 5. The CDR3 runs 14 residues.

V and J are TRBV9 and TRBJ2-1, with 9 nucleotides matching TRBD1. The CDR3 consists of 16 residues. The germline V gene encodes CDR1 SGDLS and CDR2 YYNGEE. The junction had 6 bases not matched to a gene; V was cut back by 0 bases and J by 5 bases. CDR3 sequence (DNA): TGTGCCAGCAGCGTAGATCCCGGGACAGGGAACAATGAGCAGTTCTTC. It codes for CASSVDPGTGNNEQFF.

The V call is TRBV6-5, the J call TRBJ2-1; TRBD1 agrees at 10 bases. V lost 5 bases to trimming and J lost 5 bases; unmatched junction nucleotides: 6. The germline V gene has CDR1 MNHEY and CDR2 SVGAGI. The length of the CDR3 is 15 residues. The CDR3 DNA sequence: TGTGCCAGCAGTATCCGGGACAGGGGCAACAATGAGCAGTTCTTC. Translated: CASSIRDRGNNEQFF.

J is TRBJ1-1 and V is TRBV6-6; the D is unclear. Trimming removed 8 bases at V and 8 bases at J, with 9 bases between. The V gene's germline CDR1 is MNHNY and CDR2 SVGAGI (reference sequence). The CDR3 totals 10 residues. The CDR3 spells CASVSQEAFF. In nucleotides, the CDR3 is TGTGCCAGCGTATCACAGGAAGCTTTCTTT.

This chain joins TRBV5-4 and TRBJ2-5; D call uncertain. Germline-derived CDR1 and CDR2 are SGHNT and YYREEE (reference sequence). V dropped 5 bases and J dropped 3 bases, with 14 bases sitting between them. The CDR3 length is 14 residues. CDR3 in DNA: TGTGCCAGCAGACCGATCTACGAGGAAGAGACCCAGTACTTC. Translation gives CASRPIYEEETQYF.

This clone appeared a few times. The V and J genes are TRBV7-2 and TRBJ2-1; D is perhaps TRBD2 (7 bases). The CDR3 loop spans 14 amino acids. Between the trimmed V and J ends, which lost 7 bases and 7 bases, there was a span of 17 bases. CDR1 and CDR2 (germline): SGHTA, FQGNSA. The CDR3 DNA reads TGTGCCAGCACCCAACGGGGGGCTGCTAATGAGCAGTTCTTC. It specifies CASTQRGAANEQFF.

The chain uses TRBV11-2 and TRBJ1-1, with D hard to call. V gave up 3 bases and J gave up 4 bases, with 6 bases separating them. This CDR3 region has 12 residues. Germline lookup yields CDR1 SGHAT and CDR2 FQNNGV. The CDR3: CASSFSITEAFF. As DNA, the CDR3 is TGTGCCAGCAGCTTTTCCATCACTGAAGCTTTCTTT.

V and J are TRBV5-1 and TRBJ2-2; 10 nucleotides align to TRBD2. CDR1 SGHRS and CDR2 YFSETQ come from the germline V gene. This CDR3 spans 16 amino acids. After removal of 2 bases from V and 6 bases from J, the junction contained 7 bases not matched to a gene. The CDR3: CASSFGTSELSGELFF. The CDR3 coding sequence is TGCGCCAGCAGCTTCGGGACTAGCGAGCTGTCCGGGGAGCTGTTTTTT.

The rearrangement links TRBV14 to TRBJ1-1; D not certain. V lost 5 bases, J lost 0 bases, and 13 bases lay in between. The CDR3 is 15 amino acids. The germline V gene has CDR1 SGHDN and CDR2 FVKESK. In DNA, the CDR3 is TGTGCCAGCAGCTCACAGACGGTGATGAACACTGAAGCTTTCTTT. Translating gives CASSSQTVMNTEAFF. Based on the CDR3 plus reference TRBV14 and TRBJ1-1, the full variable domain is EAGVTQFPSHSVIEKGQTVTLRCDPISGHDNLYWYRRVMGKEIKFLLHFVKESKQDESGMPNNRFLAERTGGTYSTLKVQPAELEDSGVYFCASSSQTVMNTEAFFGQGTRLTVV.

The chain carries TRBV7-2 and TRBJ1-1, with 7 bases lining up with TRBD1. The CDR3 has 15 residues. Losses at the gene ends were 4 bases for V and 1 base for J; bases not matched to a gene: 6. Germline-derived CDR1 and CDR2 are SGHTA and FQGNSA. The CDR3 DNA reads TGTGCCAGCAGCTACCTACAGGGGCCGAACACTGAAGCTTTCTTT. It encodes CASSYLQGPNTEAFF.

The chain combines TRBV6-5 with TRBJ1-5; TRBD1 is a possible D gene (5 bases). Germline-derived CDR1 and CDR2 are MNHEY and SVGAGI. CDR3 size: 12 residues. Trimming cost V 6 bases and J 3 bases, with 6 bases left between them. The CDR3 spells CASRTDNQPQHF. CDR3 DNA: TGTGCCAGCAGGACAGACAATCAGCCCCAGCATTTT.

This chain uses TRBV10-2 with TRBJ1-1, with 8 bases aligning to TRBD1. Germline CDR1 is WSHSY and CDR2 is SAAADI. This CDR3 region has 15 residues. Unmatched junction bases numbered 11, after V lost 4 bases and J lost 7 bases. The CDR3 is CASSGGLTGGSEAFF. In DNA, the CDR3 is TGCGCCAGCAGTGGAGGACTAACAGGGGGAAGTGAAGCTTTCTTT.